What follows is one T cell receptor (beta chain) and its context. The sample comes from a study of blood T cell repertoires in COVID-19. Generated by immunoSEQ multiplex PCR, the TCRdb table keeps only in-frame clones and is missing some. The sample lists hundreds of thousands of clones; roughly 76% were seen once. The CDR3 has 18 amino acids. Germline CDR1 is SGHRS and CDR2 is YFSETQ. V shed 0 bases, J shed 2 bases, and the junction held 11 bases outside the gene matches. The origin of this receptor is a woman older than 75 with COVID-19, enrolled during active disease. V gene TRBV5-1 combines with J gene TRBJ1-2; TRBD1 agrees at 9 bases. Sequencing used peripheral blood. The CDR3: CASSLDRGLSTTNYGYTF. As DNA, the CDR3 is TGCGCCAGCAGCTTGGACAGGGGGCTTTCAACGACGAACTATGGCTACACCTTC.